The sequence of this TCR beta chain was determined in a study of blood T cells in healthy people across ages. Study results and limitations: The study could not conclusively compare naive and antigen-experienced cells, given its unsorted PBMCs.

Notes on this clonotype: Its cognate antigen is unknown.

CDR3 length: 12 residues. Germline CDR1 reads PRHDT; CDR2 reads FYEKMQ (reference sequence). J lost 10 bases, V lost 8 bases, and 6 bases had no gene match. Healthy Caucasian individuals from Russia aged roughly 6 to 95 served as donors. A sample-barcoded 5' primer and a J-beta primer mix were used in a second PCR of roughly 6 to 11 cycles. Every cDNA was tagged by a template-switch adaptor with 12 random nucleotides. TCRdb redid the calling of the 5' RACE reads with MiXCR, one entry per CDR3 protein. The table shows about 1.4 million distinct CDR3 sequences, with approximately 59% occurring only once.

Sequencing was carried out using blood. The TCR comes from a man aged 18-30 years in good health. The rearrangement uses TRBV13 and TRBJ2-1; 9 bases fit TRBD1. DNA of the CDR3: TGTGCCAGCGGACAGGGGATGTTCGAGCAGTTCTTC. This sequence encodes CASGQGMFEQFF.